A single sample gave rise to the 26 T cell receptor beta chains below, sequenced in a study of response to subunit inactivated influenza vaccine. A single record per CDR3 protein comes from TCRdb applying MiXCR to the RT-PCR reads. This sample has around 580,000 distinct CDR3 sequences, with 13% to 15% found just once. The material was PBMCs from blood, obtained roughly 12 days after vaccination. These receptors originate from a man aged 45 to 65 who received an inactivated influenza vaccine.

This clonotype was counted between two and nine times. V gene TRBV6-1 combines with J gene TRBJ2-3, with D perhaps TRBD2 (6 bases). The germline gives CDR1 MNHNS, CDR2 SASEGT. V lost 6 bases, J lost 1 base, and 11 bases lay in between. The CDR3 sequence is 14 residues long. CDR3 coding DNA: TGTGCCAGCAGGAGCGGAGGGGGCACAGATACGCAGTATTTT. Its protein is CASRSGGGTDTQYF.

The chain links TRBV19 to TRBJ1-1; D is unclear. V was shortened by 3 bases and J by 4 bases, with 15 bases between the two germline ends. Germline CDR1 LNHDA, CDR2 SQIVND (reference sequence). The CDR3 has 15 amino acids. CDR3 nucleotide sequence: TGTGCCAGTAGTATGGTCGGGGAATGGGGCACTGAAGCTTTCTTT. This translates into CASSMVGEWGTEAFF.

This clonotype was found a few times. This sequence joins TRBV5-1 and TRBJ2-6; tentatively, D is TRBD1 (7 bases). V gave up 9 bases and J gave up 0 bases, with 19 bases separating them. Germline loops: CDR1 SGHRS, CDR2 YFSETQ. This CDR3 region has 17 residues. CDR3 in amino acids: CATHQGGSLSGANVLTF. DNA for the CDR3: TGCGCCACCCACCAGGGGGGATCTCTCTCTGGGGCCAACGTCCTGACTTTC. The whole variable domain, remainder taken from reference TRBV5-1 and TRBJ2-6, is KAGVTQTPRYLIKTRGQQVTLSCSPISGHRSVSWYQQTPGQGLQFLFEYFSETQRNKGNFPGRFSGRQFSNSRSEMNVSTLELGDSALYLCATHQGGSLSGANVLTFGAGSRLTVL.

V is TRBV12-3 or TRBV12-4 and J is TRBJ2-1, with 9 positions matching TRBD2. V was clipped by 6 bases and J by 5 bases; unmatched bases: 8. CDR3 size: 15 residues. CDR3 sequence: CASSEVGLAHNEQFF. The CDR3, as DNA: TGTGCCAGCAGCGAAGTAGGACTAGCGCACAATGAGCAGTTCTTC.

This clonotype was seen more than once but under ten times. This chain links TRBV5-1 with TRBJ1-2, with D perhaps matching TRBD1 (5 bases). Germline V CDR1 and CDR2: SGHRS, YFSETQ. The CDR3 is made up of 15 amino acids. V lost 3 bases and J lost 0, with 12 bases in between. CDR3 in DNA: TGCGCCAGCAGCTGGGAAGCGGGGGCTAACTATGGCTACACCTTC. Amino acid sequence: CASSWEAGANYGYTF.

A few counts support this clonotype. One junction end does not reproduce the germline sequence, and a read error may be involved. This rearrangement joins TRBV20-1 to TRBJ2-5; D is perhaps TRBD2 (5 bases). The CDR3 runs to 15 residues. Looked up from germline, CDR1 is DFQATT and CDR2 is SNEGSKA (reference sequence). This CDR3 reads CSARGLRGYQETQYF. The CDR3 coding sequence is TGCAGTGCAAGAGGGCTAAGAGGTTACCAAGAGACCCAGTACTTC.

This clonotype was counted a few times. This chain joins TRBV6-5 and TRBJ1-1; 7 bases align to TRBD1. Trimming removed 5 bases from V and 10 bases from J; junction bases left unmatched: 4. CDR1 is MNHEY, CDR2 SVGAGI, per germline. The CDR3 has 11 amino acids. CDR3 in DNA: TGTGCCAGCAGTATGACAGGGTTAGCTTTCTTT. Amino acid sequence: CASSMTGLAFF.

The rearrangement links TRBV11-3 to TRBJ2-5, with 8 bases fitting TRBD2. The ends lost 2 bases at V and 1 base at J; junction bases unmatched: 6. The CDR3 loop spans 16 amino acids. Germline lookup yields CDR1 SGHNT and CDR2 YENEEA. The CDR3 loop reads CASSLHLAGFQETQYF. In DNA form, the CDR3 reads TGTGCCAGCAGCTTACATCTAGCGGGCTTCCAAGAGACCCAGTACTTC.

CDR3 protein: CASSSAGGAPQETQYF. The CDR3 nucleotides are TGTGCCAGCAGTTCCGCAGGGGGCGCACCTCAAGAGACCCAGTACTTC. V and J are TRBV28 and TRBJ2-5; 8 nucleotides match TRBD1. The junction had 9 bases not matched to a gene; V was cut back by 4 bases and J by 2 bases. Germline V gene sequence: CDR1 MDHEN, CDR2 SYDVKM. The CDR3 spans 16 residues.

This clonotype was detected a few times. The gene calls are TRBV2 and TRBJ2-7; D is undetermined. There are 13 residues in the CDR3. CDR1 is SNHLY and CDR2 is FYNNEI in the germline V gene. Trimming left V 8 bases short and J 5 bases short, with 16 bases between. The CDR3, as DNA: TGTGCCAGCTCTCTGCGAGAGACGGACGAGCAGTACTTC. Protein sequence: CASSLRETDEQYF.

The chain has TRBV6-5 and TRBJ2-1; D not resolved. V lost 1 base and J lost 5, with 15 bases in between. Germline CDR1 MNHEY, CDR2 SVGAGI. CDR3 length: 16 amino acids. The CDR3, as DNA: TGTGCCAGCAGTTACTATGGGGTACACCTGAACAATGAGCAGTTCTTC. It encodes CASSYYGVHLNNEQFF.

V gene TRBV5-1 combines with J gene TRBJ2-1; no firm D call. This CDR3 contains 16 residues. Germline CDR1 and CDR2: SGHRS and YFSETQ. V was cut by 0 bases and J by 0 bases, with 10 bases left in between. The CDR3 nucleotides read TGCGCCAGCAGCTTGGGCAGCCGGAGCTCCTACAATGAGCAGTTCTTC. Protein sequence: CASSLGSRSSYNEQFF.

The rearrangement joins TRBV5-5 to TRBJ2-1; TRBD1 matches at 8 bases. This CDR3 comprises 18 residues. The junction had 12 bases not matched to a gene; V was cut back by 0 bases and J by 4 bases. Germline loops: CDR1 SGHKS, CDR2 YYEKEE (reference sequence). The CDR3 nucleotides read TGTGCCAGCAGCTTGGGGACAGGGACGGGCTTGGCTTACAATGAGCAGTTCTTC. Its translation: CASSLGTGTGLAYNEQFF.

V is TRBV7-9 and J is TRBJ2-7; 10 nucleotides agree with TRBD1. V shed 5 bases, J shed 0 bases, and the junction held 10 bases outside the gene matches. The germline V gene encodes CDR1 SEHNR and CDR2 FQNEAQ (reference sequence). The CDR3 has 17 amino acids. CDR3 protein: CASSHSFGQGGSYEQYF. The CDR3, as DNA: TGTGCCAGCAGCCATTCTTTTGGACAGGGGGGCTCCTACGAGCAGTACTTC. Drawing the rest from reference TRBV7-9 and TRBJ2-7, the complete variable domain is DTGVSQNPRHKITKRGQNVTFRCDPISEHNRLYWYRQTLGQGPEFLTYFQNEAQLEKSRLLSDRFSAERPKGSFSTLEIQRTEQGDSAMYLCASSHSFGQGGSYEQYFGPGTRLTVT.

This clonotype is a singleton in its sample. This chain links TRBV5-4 with TRBJ1-2, with D unclear. The V end lost 4 bases, the J end lost 1 base, and 11 bases lay between the germline ends. CDR1 and CDR2 from the germline V gene are SGHNT and YYREEE (reference sequence). The CDR3 is 14 amino acids. This chain's CDR3 is CASSATNSNYGYTF. The CDR3, as DNA: TGTGCCAGCAGCGCGACAAACAGTAACTATGGCTACACCTTC.

The rearrangement uses TRBV5-1 and TRBJ2-5; D possibly corresponds to TRBD1 (5 bases). Germline CDR1 SGHRS, CDR2 YFSETQ. V lost 4 bases, J lost 4 bases, and 17 bases lay in between. The CDR3 covers 15 residues. The CDR3 coding sequence is TGCGCCAGCAGCCAGCCGGCAGGGTTTGGAGAGACCCAGTACTTC. It codes for CASSQPAGFGETQYF.

In this sample, this clonotype turned up a few times. The chain couples TRBV6-2 or TRBV6-3 to TRBJ2-5; D gene unclear. This CDR3 is 13 amino acids long. Trimming removed 7 bases at V and 0 bases at J, with 9 bases between. Germline CDR1 and CDR2: MNHEY and SVGEGT. Here the CDR3 reads CASKASYQETQYF. Written as DNA, the CDR3 is TGTGCCAGCAAGGCCAGCTACCAAGAGACCCAGTACTTC.

This rearrangement joins TRBV20-1 to TRBJ1-5; tentative D call: TRBD1 (5 bases). From germline, CDR1 is DFQATT and CDR2 SNEGSKA (reference sequence). V was shortened by 4 bases and J by 7 bases, with 17 bases between the two germline ends. The CDR3 sequence is 14 residues long. CDR3 nucleotide sequence: TGCAGTGCTATTGACCAGGGATTCGGGCAGCCCCAGCATTTT. Protein product: CSAIDQGFGQPQHF.

This clonotype was detected only a few times. This rearrangement joins TRBV19 to TRBJ2-2, with a weak D call TRBD1 (6 bases). The CDR3 sequence is 15 residues long. CDR1 LNHDA and CDR2 SQIVND come from the germline V gene (reference sequence). Trimming pared 6 bases from V and 5 bases from J, leaving 16 bases between. This CDR3 reads CASRQSGAMTGELFF. The CDR3 nucleotides read TGTGCCAGTAGACAATCAGGGGCGATGACCGGGGAGCTGTTTTTT.

In nucleotides, the CDR3 is TGTGCCAGCAGCTCCCAAAGCGGGAGGGGTTACGAGCAGTACTTC. Translation: CASSSQSGRGYEQYF. The chain carries TRBV7-2 and TRBJ2-7; 10 bases are a match to TRBD2. With 4 bases clipped from V and 4 bases from J, the junction kept 7 bases outside the gene matches. The germline CDR1 and CDR2 sequences are SGHTA and FQGNSA. The CDR3 covers 15 residues. Together with reference TRBV7-2 and TRBJ2-7, the CDR3 gives the full variable domain: GAGVSQSPSNKVTEKGKDVELRCDPISGHTALYWYRQSLGQGLEFLIYFQGNSAPDKSGLPSDRFSAERTGGSVSTLTIQRTQQEDSAVYLCASSSQSGRGYEQYFGPGTRLTVT.

CDR3: CASSLEGVGSVPQHF. For the CDR3, the DNA is TGTGCCAGCAGCTTAGAGGGGGTAGGGTCTGTGCCCCAGCATTTT. The chain joins TRBV7-2 to TRBJ1-5, with D possibly being TRBD1 (6 bases). Trimming removed 1 base from V and 9 bases from J, with 16 bases in between. Per the germline V gene, CDR1 is SGHTA and CDR2 is FQGNSA. CDR3 size: 15 residues.

The chain carries TRBV2 and TRBJ2-7; D could derive from TRBD1 or TRBD2 (5 bases each). This CDR3 region has 17 residues. Trimming removed 3 bases at V and 3 bases at J, with 21 bases between. Germline V gene lookup returns CDR1 SNHLY and CDR2 FYNNEI. As DNA, the CDR3 is TGTGCCAGCAGTGATTCCAGCGAGCAGGGAGTCGGCTACGAGCAGTACTTC. Amino acid sequence: CASSDSSEQGVGYEQYF.

In this sample, this clonotype turned up a few times. Written as DNA, the CDR3 is TGTGCCAGCAGCATAAACCGACTAGCGGGAGACCATGAGCAGTTCTTC. It encodes CASSINRLAGDHEQFF. This sequence joins TRBV7-2 and TRBJ2-1; the match to TRBD2 covers 12 bases. The CDR3 spans 16 residues. Germline CDR1 SGHTA, CDR2 FQGNSA. The J segment lost 8 bases and the V segment lost 5 bases, leaving 10 bases of the junction unmatched.

Ten or more counts support this clonotype. This chain joins TRBV3-1 and TRBJ1-2, with unresolved D. In germline, CDR1 is LGHDT, CDR2 YNNKEL (reference sequence). The CDR3 sequence is 16 residues long. Deletions cut 1 base from V and 0 bases from J, with 12 bases between. The CDR3 DNA sequence: TGTGCCAGCAGCCAAGTGGGTACGTCGACTAACTATGGCTACACCTTC. Protein: CASSQVGTSTNYGYTF.

J is TRBJ2-1 and V is TRBV7-6, with D unresolved. Trimming stripped 8 bases from V and 8 bases from J, with 16 bases between. CDR1 is SGHVS, CDR2 FNYEAQ, per germline. This CDR3 is 13 amino acids long. The CDR3 is CASGPHYRDEQFF. CDR3 DNA sequence: TGTGCCAGCGGCCCCCATTACCGCGATGAGCAGTTCTTC.

The rearrangement links TRBV6-2 or TRBV6-3 to TRBJ1-6, with TRBD1 matching over 9 bases. Looked up from germline, CDR1 is MNHEY and CDR2 is SVGEGT. V gave up 4 bases and J gave up 6 bases; unmatched junction bases: 4. This CDR3 has 15 amino acids. The CDR3 region is CASSSPGQGNSPLHF. The CDR3 DNA reads TGTGCCAGCAGTTCACCGGGACAGGGTAATTCACCCCTCCACTTT.